This TCR beta chain derives from a study of persistence of HIV-infected CD4 T cells. Study outcomes and limitations: The rare CMV-responding cells with HIV-1 proviruses were not separately TCR-sequenced.

Cells were stimulated with overlapping HIV-1 Gag 15-mer peptides. Sorting selected CD4+ T cells upregulating both CD40 ligand and CD69. Germline V gives CDR1 SEHNR, CDR2 FQNEAQ (reference sequence). There are 13 residues in the CDR3. V was clipped by 0 bases and J by 6 bases, with 9 bases between them. Concerning this clone: What it recognizes is unknown.

The immunoSEQ assay was version 4, run in survey mode. Sequenced by immunoSEQ multiplex PCR; TCRdb stores in-frame clones only, minus some. Of some 30,000 clones listed, approximately 66% were seen once; the top ten hold roughly 1.5%. The V call is TRBV7-9, the J call TRBJ2-7; D unclear. This specimen consisted of CD4+ T cells sorted from PBMCs after roughly 20-hour stimulation, obtained from a patient who received antiretroviral therapy. The sequence was collected from an adult man with HIV who was CMV-seropositive. The DNA for the CDR3 is TGTGCCAGCAGCTTAGCCTCCATAGGCGAGCAGTACTTC. Translated, it gives CASSLASIGEQYF.